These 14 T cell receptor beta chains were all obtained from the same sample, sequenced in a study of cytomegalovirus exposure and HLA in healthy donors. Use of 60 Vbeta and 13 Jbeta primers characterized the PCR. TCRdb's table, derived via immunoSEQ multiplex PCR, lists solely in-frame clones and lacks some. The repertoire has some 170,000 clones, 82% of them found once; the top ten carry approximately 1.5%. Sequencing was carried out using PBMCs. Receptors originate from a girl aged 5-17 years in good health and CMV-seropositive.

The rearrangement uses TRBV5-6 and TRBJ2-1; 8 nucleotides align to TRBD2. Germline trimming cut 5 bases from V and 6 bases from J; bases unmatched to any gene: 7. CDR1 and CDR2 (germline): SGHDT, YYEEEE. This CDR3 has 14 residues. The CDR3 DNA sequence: TGTGCCAGCAGTTATACGGGACTAGTCAATGAGCAGTTCTTC. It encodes CASSYTGLVNEQFF.

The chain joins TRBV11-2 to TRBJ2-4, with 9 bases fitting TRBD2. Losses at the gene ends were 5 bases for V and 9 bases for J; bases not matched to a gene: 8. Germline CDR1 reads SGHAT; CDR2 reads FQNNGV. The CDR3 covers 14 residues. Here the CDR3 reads CASSPPGRGGIQYF. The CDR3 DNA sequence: TGTGCCAGCAGCCCCCCGGGGCGGGGGGGCATTCAGTACTTC.

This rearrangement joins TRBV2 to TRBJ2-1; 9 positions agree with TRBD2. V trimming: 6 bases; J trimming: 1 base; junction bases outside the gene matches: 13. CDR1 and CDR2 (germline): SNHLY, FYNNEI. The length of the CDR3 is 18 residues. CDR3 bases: TGTGCCAGCAGGCCGGGGGGTGGCGGGAGGGGATCCTACAATGAGCAGTTCTTC. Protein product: CASRPGGGGRGSYNEQFF.

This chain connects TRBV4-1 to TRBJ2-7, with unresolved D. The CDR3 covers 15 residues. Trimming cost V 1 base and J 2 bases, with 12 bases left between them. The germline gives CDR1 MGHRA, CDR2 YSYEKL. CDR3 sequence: CASSQVSGSPYEQYF. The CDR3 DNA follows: TGCGCCAGCAGCCAAGTATCCGGGTCCCCCTACGAGCAGTACTTC.

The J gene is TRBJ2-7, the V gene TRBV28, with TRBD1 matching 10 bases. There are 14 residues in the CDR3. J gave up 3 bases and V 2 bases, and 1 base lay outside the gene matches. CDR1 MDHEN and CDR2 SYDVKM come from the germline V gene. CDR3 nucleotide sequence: TGTGCCAGCAGTTTAGGGACAGGGGTCTACGAGCAGTACTTC. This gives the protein CASSLGTGVYEQYF.

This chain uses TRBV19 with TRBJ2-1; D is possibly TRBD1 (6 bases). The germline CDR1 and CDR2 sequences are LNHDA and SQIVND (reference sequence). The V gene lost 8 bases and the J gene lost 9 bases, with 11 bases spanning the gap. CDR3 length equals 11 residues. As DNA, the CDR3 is TGTGCCAGTGGTCCAGGGGTTGAGCAGTTCTTC. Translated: CASGPGVEQFF.

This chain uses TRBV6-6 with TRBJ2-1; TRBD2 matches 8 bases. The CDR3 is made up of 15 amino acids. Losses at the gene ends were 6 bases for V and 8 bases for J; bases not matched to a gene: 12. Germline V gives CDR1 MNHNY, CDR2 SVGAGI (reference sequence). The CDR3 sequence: CASRAGTSSNYEQFF. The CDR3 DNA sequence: TGTGCCAGCAGAGCCGGGACTAGTTCTAACTATGAGCAGTTCTTC.

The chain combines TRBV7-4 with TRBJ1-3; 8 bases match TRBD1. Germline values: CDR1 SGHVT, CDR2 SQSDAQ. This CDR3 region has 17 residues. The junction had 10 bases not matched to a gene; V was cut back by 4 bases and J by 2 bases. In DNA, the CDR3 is TGTGCCAGCAGCTCCAGGGGGCGCGGGAGTCCTGGAAACACCATATATTTT. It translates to CASSSRGRGSPGNTIYF.

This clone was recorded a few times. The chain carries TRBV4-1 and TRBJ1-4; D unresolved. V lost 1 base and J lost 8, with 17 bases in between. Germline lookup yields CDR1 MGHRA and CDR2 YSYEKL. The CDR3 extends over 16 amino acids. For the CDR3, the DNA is TGCGCCAGCAGCCAAGTGGTTGTTGCTACGGGGGAAAAACTGTTTTTT. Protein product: CASSQVVVATGEKLFF.

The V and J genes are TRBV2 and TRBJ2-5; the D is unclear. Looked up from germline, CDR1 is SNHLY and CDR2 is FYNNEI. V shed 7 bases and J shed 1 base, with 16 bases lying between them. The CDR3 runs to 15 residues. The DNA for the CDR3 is TGTGCCAGCACGATGGGCCGGCAGCCCCAAGAGACCCAGTACTTC. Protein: CASTMGRQPQETQYF.

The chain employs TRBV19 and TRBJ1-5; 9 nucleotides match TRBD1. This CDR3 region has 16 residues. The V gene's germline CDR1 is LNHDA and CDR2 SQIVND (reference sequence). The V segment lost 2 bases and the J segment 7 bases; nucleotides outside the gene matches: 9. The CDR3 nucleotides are TGTGCCAGTAGTATAAACGGGGGACAGGGTAACCAGCCCCAGCATTTT. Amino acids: CASSINGGQGNQPQHF.

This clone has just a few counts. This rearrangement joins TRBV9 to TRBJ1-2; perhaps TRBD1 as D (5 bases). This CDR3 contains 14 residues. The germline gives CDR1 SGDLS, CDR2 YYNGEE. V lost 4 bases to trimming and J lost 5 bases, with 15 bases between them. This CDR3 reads CASSSRWGDYGYTF. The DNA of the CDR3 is TGTGCCAGCAGCTCCCGCTGGGGGGATTATGGCTACACCTTC.

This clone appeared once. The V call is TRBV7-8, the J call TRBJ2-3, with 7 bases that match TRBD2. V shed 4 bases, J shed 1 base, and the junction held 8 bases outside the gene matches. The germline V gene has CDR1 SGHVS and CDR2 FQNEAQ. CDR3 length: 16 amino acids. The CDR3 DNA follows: TGTGCCAGCAGCTCCGGGACTACCCTGGGCACAGATACGCAGTATTTT. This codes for CASSSGTTLGTDTQYF.

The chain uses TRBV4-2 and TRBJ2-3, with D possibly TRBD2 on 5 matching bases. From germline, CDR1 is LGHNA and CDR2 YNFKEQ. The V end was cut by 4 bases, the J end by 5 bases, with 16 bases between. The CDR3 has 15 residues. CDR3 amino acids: CASSPQEAGLDTQYF. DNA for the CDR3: TGTGCCAGCAGCCCCCAGGAGGCGGGCTTAGATACGCAGTATTTT.